This record looks at one T cell receptor (beta chain) sequence and its context. Treatment indicated: roughly 20 received Ad26.COV2.S at low or high dose, single or two shots; roughly five received placebo; per-sample allocation not given. Vaccine and placebo recipients were sampled on day 63 after the first injection. In Boston, the donor was an adult between 18-55 years of age. Its platform was an Ad26 vector, and its expressed antigen was Wuhan-strain SARS-CoV-2 spike. The data were taken from a study of Ad26.COV2.S vaccination and SARS-CoV-2 variants. Study information: Donor allocation was to the COV1001 Ad26.COV2.S trial arm.

TCRdb keeps only in-frame clones here, not all; method: immunoSEQ multiplex PCR. This table holds 350,000 to 450,000 clones, 70% to 90% found once. The V gene's germline CDR1 is SGHKS and CDR2 YYEKEE (reference sequence). Trimming took 0 bases from V and 2 from J, leaving 6 bases between them. The CDR3 has 13 residues. The source material was peripheral blood, sampled in a trial of Ad26.COV2.S vaccine versus placebo. This TCR derives from a person between 18 and 65 years old who received the Ad26.COV2.S COVID-19 vaccine or a placebo. The chain has TRBV5-5 and TRBJ2-7; D not certain. CDR3: CASSLDGAYEQYF. CDR3 sequence (DNA): TGTGCCAGCAGCTTGGACGGAGCCTACGAGCAGTACTTC.